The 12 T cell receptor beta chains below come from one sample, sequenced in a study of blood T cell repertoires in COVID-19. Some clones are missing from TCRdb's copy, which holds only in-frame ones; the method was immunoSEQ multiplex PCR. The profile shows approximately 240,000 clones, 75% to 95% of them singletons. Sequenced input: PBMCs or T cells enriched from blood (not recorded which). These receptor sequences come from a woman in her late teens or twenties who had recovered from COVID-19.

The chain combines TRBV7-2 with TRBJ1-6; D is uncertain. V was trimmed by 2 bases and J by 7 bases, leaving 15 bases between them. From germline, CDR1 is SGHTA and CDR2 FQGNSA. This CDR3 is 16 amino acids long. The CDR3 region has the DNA TGTGCCAGCAGCTTATTTTTGGCAGTAACAAATTCACCCCTCCACTTT. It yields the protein CASSLFLAVTNSPLHF.

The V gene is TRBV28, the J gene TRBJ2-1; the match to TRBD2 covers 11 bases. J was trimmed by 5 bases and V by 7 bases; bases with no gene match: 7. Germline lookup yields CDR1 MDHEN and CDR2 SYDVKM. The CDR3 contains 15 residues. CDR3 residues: CASTSSSGGNNEQFF. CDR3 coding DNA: TGTGCCAGCACGTCTTCTAGCGGGGGGAACAATGAGCAGTTCTTC.

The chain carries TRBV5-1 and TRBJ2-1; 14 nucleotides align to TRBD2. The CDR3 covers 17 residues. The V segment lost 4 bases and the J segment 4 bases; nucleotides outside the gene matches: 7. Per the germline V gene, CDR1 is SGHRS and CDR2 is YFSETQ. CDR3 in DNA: TGCGCCAGCAGCGGGGGACTAGCGGGGGTAGGTTACAATGAGCAGTTCTTC. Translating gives CASSGGLAGVGYNEQFF.

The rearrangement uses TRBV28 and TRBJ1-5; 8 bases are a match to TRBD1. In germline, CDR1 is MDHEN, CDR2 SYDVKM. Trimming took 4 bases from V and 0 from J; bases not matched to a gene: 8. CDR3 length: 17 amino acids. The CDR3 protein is CASSSNTGGGSNQPQHF. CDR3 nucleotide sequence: TGTGCCAGCAGTTCGAATACAGGGGGTGGTAGCAATCAGCCCCAGCATTTT.

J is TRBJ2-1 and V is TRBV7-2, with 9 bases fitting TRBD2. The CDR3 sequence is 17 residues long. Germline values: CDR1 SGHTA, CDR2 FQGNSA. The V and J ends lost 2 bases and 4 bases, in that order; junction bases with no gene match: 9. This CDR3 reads CASSLRPSGIGYNEQFF. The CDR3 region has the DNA TGTGCCAGCAGCTTAAGGCCTAGCGGGATCGGATACAATGAGCAGTTCTTC.

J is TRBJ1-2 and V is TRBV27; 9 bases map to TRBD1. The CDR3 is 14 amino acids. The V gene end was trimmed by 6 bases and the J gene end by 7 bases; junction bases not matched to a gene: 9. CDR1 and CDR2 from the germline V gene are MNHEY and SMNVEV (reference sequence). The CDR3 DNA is TGTGCCAGCAGGGGGACAGGGTATCCACTTGGCTACACCTTC. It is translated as CASRGTGYPLGYTF.

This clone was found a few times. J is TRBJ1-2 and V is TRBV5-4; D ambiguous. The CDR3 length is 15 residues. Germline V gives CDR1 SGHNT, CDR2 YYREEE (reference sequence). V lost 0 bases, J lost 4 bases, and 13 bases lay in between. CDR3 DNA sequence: TGTGCCAGCAGCTTGGTTTTGGAGGTATCCTATGGCTACACCTTC. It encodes CASSLVLEVSYGYTF.

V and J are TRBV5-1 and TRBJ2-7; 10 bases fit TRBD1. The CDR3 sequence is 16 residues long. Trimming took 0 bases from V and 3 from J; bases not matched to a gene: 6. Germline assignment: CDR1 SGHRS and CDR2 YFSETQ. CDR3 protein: CASSLEGGQGFYEQYF. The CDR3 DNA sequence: TGCGCCAGCAGCTTGGAGGGGGGACAGGGGTTCTACGAGCAGTACTTC.

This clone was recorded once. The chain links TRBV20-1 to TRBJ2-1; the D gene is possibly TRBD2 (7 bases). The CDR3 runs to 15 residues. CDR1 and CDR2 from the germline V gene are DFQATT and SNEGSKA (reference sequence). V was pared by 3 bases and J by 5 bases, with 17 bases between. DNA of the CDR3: TGCAGTGCTAGTTCCCTAGGGGGGGCGAACAATGAGCAGTTCTTC. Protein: CSASSLGGANNEQFF.

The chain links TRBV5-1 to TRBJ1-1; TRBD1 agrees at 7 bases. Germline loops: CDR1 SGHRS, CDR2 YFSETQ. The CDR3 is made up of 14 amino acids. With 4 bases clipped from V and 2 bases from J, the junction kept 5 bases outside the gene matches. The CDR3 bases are TGCGCCAGCAGCACCGGGACAGTAAACACTGAAGCTTTCTTT. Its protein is CASSTGTVNTEAFF.

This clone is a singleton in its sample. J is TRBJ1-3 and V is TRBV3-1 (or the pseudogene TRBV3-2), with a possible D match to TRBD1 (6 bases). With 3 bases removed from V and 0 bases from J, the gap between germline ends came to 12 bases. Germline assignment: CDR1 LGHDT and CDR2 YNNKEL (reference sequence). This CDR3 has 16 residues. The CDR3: CASSQGAIISGNTIYF. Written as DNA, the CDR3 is TGTGCCAGCAGCCAGGGGGCGATAATCTCTGGAAACACCATATATTTT.

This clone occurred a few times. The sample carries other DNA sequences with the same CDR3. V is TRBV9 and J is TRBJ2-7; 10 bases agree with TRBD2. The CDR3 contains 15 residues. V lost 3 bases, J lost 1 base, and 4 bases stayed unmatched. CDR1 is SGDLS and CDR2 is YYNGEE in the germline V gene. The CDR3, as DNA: TGTGCCAGCAGCGCGACTAGCGGGTCTTCCTACGAGCAGTACTTC. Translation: CASSATSGSSYEQYF.